Presented here are 14 T cell receptor beta chains from one specimen sequenced in a study of blood T cell repertoires in COVID-19. Generated by immunoSEQ multiplex PCR, the TCRdb table keeps only in-frame clones and is missing some. Altogether 150,000 to 200,000 clones are present, 70% to 85% being singletons, with the ten largest covering roughly 12%. Sample: PBMCs or T cells enriched from blood (not recorded which). The receptors here all came from a man aged 45-65 years who had recovered from COVID-19.

The chain recombines TRBV9 with TRBJ2-1; the match to TRBD2 covers 9 bases. Germline CDR1 SGDLS, CDR2 YYNGEE. This CDR3 region has 15 residues. V lost 3 bases and J lost 6; bases outside the gene matches: 7. In nucleotides, the CDR3 is TGTGCCAGCAGCGCCGGGACTAGCAAAGGCAATGAGCAGTTCTTC. It encodes CASSAGTSKGNEQFF. Based on the CDR3 plus reference TRBV9 and TRBJ2-1, the full variable domain is DSGVTQTPKHLITATGQRVTLRCSPRSGDLSVYWYQQSLDQGLQFLIQYYNGEERAKGNILERFSAQQFPDLHSELNLSSLELGDSALYFCASSAGTSKGNEQFFGPGTRLTVL.

The chain joins TRBV19 to TRBJ1-3, with TRBD1 identical over 7 bases. V lost 5 bases and J lost 0; bases outside the gene matches: 7. The germline gives CDR1 LNHDA, CDR2 SQIVND (reference sequence). The CDR3 is 16 amino acids. The CDR3 DNA reads as TGTGCCAGTAGTGCGACAGGGAGCAGCTCTGGAAACACCATATATTTT. It is translated as CASSATGSSSGNTIYF. The whole variable domain, remainder taken from reference TRBV19 and TRBJ1-3, is DGGITQSPKYLFRKEGQNVTLSCEQNLNHDAMYWYRQDPGQGLRLIYYSQIVNDFQKGDIAEGYSVSREKKESFPLTVTSAQKNPTAFYLCASSATGSSSGNTIYFGEGSWLTVV.

The V gene is TRBV27, the J gene TRBJ1-1, with 7 bases fitting TRBD1. With 9 bases clipped from V and 5 bases from J, the junction kept 9 bases outside the gene matches. CDR3 length: 13 residues. CDR1 is MNHEY, CDR2 SMNVEV, per germline (reference sequence). The CDR3 DNA is TGTGCCAGTCGGGCAGGGGGAGGTACTGAAGCTTTCTTT. Translating gives CASRAGGGTEAFF.

The V and J genes are TRBV5-1 and TRBJ1-6; no reliable D call. The CDR3 loop spans 14 amino acids. V dropped 0 bases and J dropped 9 bases, with 10 bases sitting between them. The germline V gene has CDR1 SGHRS and CDR2 YFSETQ. CDR3 in amino acids: CASSLGNGGSPLHF. For the CDR3, the DNA is TGCGCCAGCAGCTTGGGAAACGGAGGTTCACCCCTCCACTTT.

This rearrangement joins TRBV25-1 to TRBJ2-1; tentative D call: TRBD2 (6 bases). Germline assignment: CDR1 MGHDK and CDR2 SYGVNS. V gave up 2 bases and J gave up 12 bases, with 20 bases separating them. The CDR3 has 15 residues. The DNA of the CDR3 is TGTGCCAGCAGTGAAGCCCGGGGGAGCAAGTTTGGGCAGTTCTTC. This encodes CASSEARGSKFGQFF.

The V call is TRBV19, the J call TRBJ2-5; D is uncertain. CDR3 length: 14 residues. The germline V and J ends were trimmed by 3 bases and 5 bases, with 13 bases remaining between them. CDR1 is LNHDA, CDR2 SQIVND, per germline (reference sequence). The CDR3 bases are TGTGCCAGTAGTATGTCTAAGCTACGGGAGACCCAGTACTTC. Amino acids: CASSMSKLRETQYF.

This clone was observed a single time. Other DNA sequences from this sample encode an identical CDR3 as well. The V call is TRBV28, the J call TRBJ1-1; the D is unclear. Trimming took off 6 bases at V and 1 base at J, with 3 bases between the two ends. From germline, CDR1 is MDHEN and CDR2 SYDVKM. This CDR3 region has 11 residues. The chain's CDR3 is CASSSNTEAFF. DNA of the CDR3: TGTGCCAGCAGCTCGAACACTGAAGCTTTCTTT.

The V gene is TRBV6-2 or TRBV6-3, the J gene TRBJ2-7, with D perhaps matching TRBD1 (6 bases). This CDR3 has 15 residues. V was pared by 4 bases and J by 7 bases, with 20 bases between. The germline V gene has CDR1 MNHEY and CDR2 SVGEGT. CDR3 bases: TGTGCCAGCAGTTCGACAGGAAAGCGCCCAGTGGAGCAGTACTTC. Residues: CASSSTGKRPVEQYF.

This clone has only one observation. The gene calls are TRBV28 and TRBJ1-3; D not resolved. This CDR3 spans 12 amino acids. Germline V gene lookup returns CDR1 MDHEN and CDR2 SYDVKM. V was pared by 6 bases and J by 2 bases, with 5 bases between. The CDR3 DNA reads as TGTGCCAGCAGCGGAGCTGGAAACACCATATATTTT. Its translation: CASSGAGNTIYF.

The chain employs TRBV10-3 and TRBJ1-2; 11 positions agree with TRBD1. The J segment lost 1 base and the V segment lost 8 bases, leaving 0 bases of the junction unmatched. From germline, CDR1 is ENHRY and CDR2 SYGVKD. This CDR3 comprises 13 residues. The CDR3 coding sequence is TGTGCCATCGGGACAGGGGGTAACTATGGCTACACCTTC. This codes for CAIGTGGNYGYTF.

V is TRBV7-8 and J is TRBJ1-2; D is possibly TRBD1 (5 bases). Germline values: CDR1 SGHVS, CDR2 FQNEAQ. The CDR3 has 13 amino acids. The ends were cut back, 4 bases at V and 1 base at J, with 7 bases in the middle. The CDR3 sequence is CASSSGFNYGYTF. The CDR3 nucleotides are TGTGCCAGCAGCTCAGGGTTTAACTATGGCTACACCTTC.

CDR3 bases: TGTGCCAGCAGCTTGCGGGGTAGGAGAAACACCATATATTTT. The encoded protein is CASSLRGRRNTIYF. The rearrangement links TRBV11-2 to TRBJ1-3; no firm D call. CDR3 length: 14 residues. V lost 3 bases and J lost 5, with 11 bases in between. Germline assignment: CDR1 SGHAT and CDR2 FQNNGV.

The chain links TRBV19 to TRBJ1-5; D unclear. V dropped 3 bases and J dropped 6 bases, with 15 bases sitting between them. The germline gives CDR1 LNHDA, CDR2 SQIVND (reference sequence). CDR3 length: 15 amino acids. CDR3 amino acids: CASSIGWGGSQPQHF. The CDR3 DNA is TGTGCCAGTAGTATTGGATGGGGAGGGAGTCAGCCCCAGCATTTT.

The chain carries TRBV3-1 (or the pseudogene TRBV3-2) and TRBJ2-2; a weak D match, TRBD2 (5 bases). V lost 1 base to trimming and J lost 2 bases, with 14 bases between them. The CDR3 runs to 17 residues. The germline gives CDR1 LGHDT, CDR2 YNNKEL (reference sequence). CDR3 sequence (DNA): TGTGCCAGCAGCCAAGGGGAGTTGCTCTTAAACACCGGGGAGCTGTTTTTT. It specifies CASSQGELLLNTGELFF.